A selection of T cell receptor beta chains follows, all from one sample in a study of regulatory T cells in long-lasting Graves disease. TCRdb ran MiXCR on the multiplex PCR reads and lists one entry per CDR3 protein. The sample consists of about 540,000 distinct CDR3 sequences, roughly 14% of them appearing once. These data also formed part of another study, on T cells in Graves' hyperthyroidism and ophthalmopathy.

Sequencing used peripheral blood mononuclear cells (PBMCs), obtained at new diagnosis, from a patient treated with antithyroid drugs. The receptors originated from a man between 25 and 39 years old with Graves disease. Each CDR3 is given with its conserved first and last residue. The D gene is left open where the match is weak. Rows may omit the clone size; those that give it use once, few, many or a size class.

TRBJ2-3	TRBD2	TRBV9	few	TGTGCCAGCAGCGTAGCTTTGGGGGGACTAGCGGGAGACAGCTCAGATACGCAGTATTTT	CASSVALGGLAGDSSDTQYF
TRBJ1-1	-	TRBV24-1	few	TGTGCCACCGGGTGGGGAGAAGCTTTCTTT	CATGWGEAFF
TRBJ1-4	TRBD1	TRBV3-1	-	TGTGCCAGCAGCCTTCCTGGACAGGGTGAGGAAAAACTGTTTTTT	CASSLPGQGEEKLFF
TRBJ2-1	TRBD2	TRBV11-1	many	TGTGCCAGCAGCTTAGAAAGCGGGAGCTACAATGAGCAGTTCTTC	CASSLESGSYNEQFF
TRBJ2-3	-	TRBV20-1	many	TGCAGTGCTACGAGGGAACCTAGCACAGATACGCAGTATTTT	CSATREPSTDTQYF
TRBJ2-1	-	TRBV7-2	few	TGTGCCAGCAGCTTAGTTGCTACAGGTTCCTACAATGAGCAGTTCTTC	CASSLVATGSYNEQFF
TRBJ1-2	-	TRBV27	many	TGTGCCAGCAGTTTCTACCCACAGACCGGGACCAACTCTAACTATGGCTACACCTTC	CASSFYPQTGTNSNYGYTF
TRBJ2-7	-	TRBV6-1	many	TGTGCCGCCGGGGACCGTTTCTACGAGCAGTACTTC	CAAGDRFYEQYF
TRBJ2-2	TRBD2	TRBV9	-	TGTGCCAGCAGTGAAAGCGGGAGATCGGACACCGGGGAGCTGTTTTTT	CASSESGRSDTGELFF
TRBJ1-6	-	TRBV7-2	many	TGTGCCAGCAGCCAAAGGCAGGGGAGGAATTCACCCCTCCACTTT	CASSQRQGRNSPLHF
TRBJ1-2	-	TRBV19	few	TGTGCCAGTAGTATACAGGGAGAGGTCCTCGTCTATGGCTACACCTTC	CASSIQGEVLVYGYTF
TRBJ2-5	-	TRBV5-1	few	TGCGCCAGCAGCGGAGGGACTTCCCAAGAGACCCAGTACTTC	CASSGGTSQETQYF
TRBJ2-7	-	TRBV20-1	-	TGCAGTGCTAGCTCCTCTCCCCCGTACTTC	CSASSSPPYF
TRBJ1-2	-	TRBV9	-	TGTGCCAGCAGCCAGGGACACCCGAACTATGGCTACACCTTC	CASSQGHPNYGYTF
TRBJ2-6	-	TRBV2	many	TGTGCCAGCAAAGGGTCGGGGGCCAACGTCCTGACTTTC	CASKGSGANVLTF
TRBJ2-7	-	TRBV12-3/TRBV12-4	many	TGTGCCAGCAGTGATCCCTACGAGCAGTACTTC	CASSDPYEQYF
TRBJ1-3	-	TRBV25-1	-	TGTGCCAGCAGTGAAGAGGGGGCTGGAAACACCATATATTTT	CASSEEGAGNTIYF
TRBJ1-5	-	TRBV4-1	many	TGTGCCAGCAGTGTTCAGGGTGACCAGCCCCAGCATTTT	CASSVQGDQPQHF
TRBJ2-7	-	TRBV27	many	TGTGCCAGCAGATACGGGAGCGAGCAGTACTTC	CASRYGSEQYF
TRBJ2-7	TRBD2	TRBV6-1	few	TGTGCCAGCAGTGGTCTACTAGCGCACTCCTACGAGCAGTACTTC	CASSGLLAHSYEQYF
TRBJ2-1	-	TRBV2	many	TGTGCCAGCAGTGAACGGATAAGCTCCTACAATGAGCAGTTCTTC	CASSERISSYNEQFF
TRBJ2-2	-	TRBV29-1	many	TGCAGCGTTGAAGATGGATCCTACGGCACCGGGGAGCTGTTTTTT	CSVEDGSYGTGELFF
TRBJ2-1	TRBD2	TRBV11-1	-	TGTGCCAGCAGGCTACGACTAGCGGGAGGGGGAGAGCAGTTCTTC	CASRLRLAGGGEQFF
TRBJ1-4	TRBD1	TRBV2	many	TGTGCCGGGGGGGACAGCGGTAATGAAAAACTGTTTTTT	CAGGDSGNEKLFF
TRBJ1-3	-	TRBV27	few	TGTGCCAGCGGGGAGGGAAACACCATATATTTT	CASGEGNTIYF
TRBJ2-2	-	TRBV5-1	-	TGCGCCAGCAGAGGGGGACGGGTAAACACCGGGGAGCTGTTTTTT	CASRGGRVNTGELFF
TRBJ2-1	TRBD1	TRBV20-1	-	TGCAGTGCTAGAGATCAGGAAATGACAGGGGACAATGAGCAGTTCTTC	CSARDQEMTGDNEQFF
TRBJ2-5	-	TRBV27	many	TGTGCCAGCAGTCCAAGAAGGGAGCAAGAGACCCAGTACTTC	CASSPRREQETQYF
TRBJ1-2	-	TRBV24-1	few	TGTGCCACCAGTGATCCTGGGTCACCGGACGGGGATGGCTACACCTTC	CATSDPGSPDGDGYTF
TRBJ2-7	TRBD2	TRBV5-1	many	TGCGCCAGCAGCTCCGGGACTAGCGGCGAGCAGTACTTC	CASSSGTSGEQYF
TRBJ2-7	-	TRBV19	many	TGTGCCAGTAGGCCCGGGACAAGGGGCTACGAGCAGTACTTC	CASRPGTRGYEQYF
TRBJ2-3	TRBD2	TRBV20-1	-	TGCAGTGCTAGAGATTCCCTCGGGACAGGGGGGACTAGCGGGAGGTATGGCGATACGCAGTATTTT	CSARDSLGTGGTSGRYGDTQYF
TRBJ2-5	-	TRBV4-1	few	TGCGCCAGCAGCCAAGCGCCACGTTCACAAGAGACCCAGTACTTC	CASSQAPRSQETQYF
TRBJ2-3	TRBD2	TRBV10-3	many	TGTGCCATCACCGTTTCCGGGACTAGCGGGACAGATACGCAGTATTTT	CAITVSGTSGTDTQYF
TRBJ1-5	-	TRBV12-3/TRBV12-4	-	TGTGCCAGACAGGGACACGTTAGCAATCAGCCCCAGCATTTT	CARQGHVSNQPQHF
TRBJ2-1	TRBD2	TRBV5-1	few	TGCGCCAGCAGACTTCTAGCGGGAACTTACAATGAGCAGTTCTTC	CASRLLAGTYNEQFF
TRBJ2-7	TRBD2	TRBV27	few	TGTGCCCCAAGAGGGACTAGCGGGAGGGCCTACGAGCAGTACTTC	CAPRGTSGRAYEQYF
TRBJ1-6	-	TRBV28	many	TGTGCCAGCAGTGCCGCAGGGGATTCACCCCTCCACTTT	CASSAAGDSPLHF
TRBJ1-1	TRBD1	TRBV20-1	-	TGCAGTGCTAGAGCCAGGGGGGAAGAGGAAAAAGCTTTCTTT	CSARARGEEEKAFF
TRBJ2-1	TRBD2	TRBV7-9	few	TGTGCCAGCAGCTCCGGGGGGGGAGGATTGGGGAATGAGCAGTTCTTC	CASSSGGGGLGNEQFF
TRBJ1-2	-	TRBV19	-	TGTGCCAGTAGTATCGACGCAGGGACTCCGATTAGTGGCTACACCTTC	CASSIDAGTPISGYTF
TRBJ2-5	TRBD2	TRBV24-1	-	TGTGCCACCAGTGACCGACTAGCGGGGATGGAGACCCAGTACTTC	CATSDRLAGMETQYF
TRBJ2-7	-	TRBV5-5	few	TGTGCCAGCAGCTTGGACGGAATTACCTACGAGCAGTACTTC	CASSLDGITYEQYF
TRBJ2-7	-	TRBV20-1	many	TGCAGTGCTAGAATTCCAGGACTAAGCTCCTACGAGCAGTACTTC	CSARIPGLSSYEQYF
TRBJ1-3	TRBD1	TRBV29-1	-	TGCAGCGTTGGGAGGGGGCCTGAGGTCTCTGGAAACACCATATATTTT	CSVGRGPEVSGNTIYF
TRBJ2-7	-	TRBV5-6	-	TGTGCCAGCAGCTTCACGGGGGATGTTAAGCAGTACTTC	CASSFTGDVKQYF
TRBJ2-4	-	TRBV24-1	many	TGTGCCACCAGTGATTTAGGCTCAGGGCGAAACATTCAGTACTTC	CATSDLGSGRNIQYF
TRBJ1-2	-	TRBV19	-	TGTGCCGCAGCGAACTCTAACTATGGCTACACCTTC	CAAANSNYGYTF
TRBJ2-3	-	TRBV15	few	TGTGCCACCGGCAGAAGCACAGATACGCAGTATTTT	CATGRSTDTQYF
TRBJ2-1	-	TRBV5-8	few	TGTGCCAGCAGCCCATTATCGGGCCTACTCTACAATGAGCAGTTCTTC	CASSPLSGLLYNEQFF
TRBJ1-2	-	TRBV2	many	TGTGCCAGCAGTGACCTTCTGGGGCGAGCTAACTATGGCTACACCTTC	CASSDLLGRANYGYTF
TRBJ2-5	-	TRBV24-1	few	TGTGCCACCAGTGCCCCGGGATCCTCGTACCAAGAGACCCAGTACTTC	CATSAPGSSYQETQYF
TRBJ2-5	-	TRBV10-3	-	TGTGCCATCAGTGAAAACAGACAAGAGACCCAGTACTTC	CAISENRQETQYF
TRBJ1-1	-	TRBV5-5	many	TGCGCCAGCAGCTTGGGAGTGGGTCCCACTGAAGCTTTCTTT	CASSLGVGPTEAFF
TRBJ2-7	TRBD1	TRBV20-1	-	TGCAGTGCGGAAGGACAGGGCAGCTCCTACGAGCAGTACTTC	CSAEGQGSSYEQYF
TRBJ1-1	-	TRBV2	many	TGTGCCAGCATGATGGGGGGCGCAGAAGCTTTCTTT	CASMMGGAEAFF
TRBJ2-7	TRBD2	TRBV30	-	TGTGCCTGGAGCCTAGCGGGAGGGTTCTCCTACGAGCAGTACTTC	CAWSLAGGFSYEQYF